This TCR beta chain was found in a study of cytomegalovirus exposure and HLA in healthy donors. Overall study: As released early, the data held about 85 million unique TCRs from HLA-typed donors. Regarding the study as a whole: Listed as cytomegalovirus-associated were more than 150 TCR beta chains.

Trimming removed 4 bases from V and 14 bases from J, with 22 bases in between. Looked up from germline, CDR1 is SGDLS and CDR2 is YYNGEE. The CDR3 runs 15 residues. Both 60 Vbeta primers and 13 Jbeta primers went into the PCR. Here immunoSEQ multiplex PCR was the method, and the copy in TCRdb shows in-frame clones only, minus some. Among approximately 180,000 clones listed, roughly 81% were seen once. A note on this clone: What it recognizes is unknown.

The clonotype was recovered from a woman aged 18-30 years in good health and CMV-seropositive. The chain recombines TRBV9 with TRBJ1-6; no firm D call. The sequenced material came from PBMCs. CDR3 DNA sequence: TGTGCCAGCAGCTTCGGAGGCGCCGGTCTTCAAGCCCTCCACTTT. Its protein product is CASSFGGAGLQALHF.